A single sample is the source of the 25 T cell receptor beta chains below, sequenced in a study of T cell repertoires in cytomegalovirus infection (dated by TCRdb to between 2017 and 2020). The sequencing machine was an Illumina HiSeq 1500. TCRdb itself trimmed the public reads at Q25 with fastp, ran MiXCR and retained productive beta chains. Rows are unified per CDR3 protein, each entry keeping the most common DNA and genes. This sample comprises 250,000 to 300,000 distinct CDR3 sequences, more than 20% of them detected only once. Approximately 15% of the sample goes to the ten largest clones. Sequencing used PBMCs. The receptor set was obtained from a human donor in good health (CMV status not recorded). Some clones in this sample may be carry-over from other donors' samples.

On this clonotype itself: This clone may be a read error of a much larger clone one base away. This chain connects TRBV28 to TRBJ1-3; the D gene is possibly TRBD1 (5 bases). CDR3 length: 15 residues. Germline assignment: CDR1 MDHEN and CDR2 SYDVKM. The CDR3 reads CAARLGGYSGDTIYF. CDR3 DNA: TGTGCCGCGCGTCTGGGGGGTTACTCTGGAGACACCATATATTTT.

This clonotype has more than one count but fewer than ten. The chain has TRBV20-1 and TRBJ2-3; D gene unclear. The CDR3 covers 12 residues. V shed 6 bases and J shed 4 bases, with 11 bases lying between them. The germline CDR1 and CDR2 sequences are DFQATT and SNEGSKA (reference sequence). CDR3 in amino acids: CSAKDGPDTQYF. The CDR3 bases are TGCAGTGCCAAGGACGGGCCAGATACGCAGTATTTT.

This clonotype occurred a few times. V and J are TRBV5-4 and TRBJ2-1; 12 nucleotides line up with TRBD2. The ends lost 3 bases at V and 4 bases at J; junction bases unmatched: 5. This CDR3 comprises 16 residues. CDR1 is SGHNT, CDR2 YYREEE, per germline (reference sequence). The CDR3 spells CASSSLAGGLYNEQFF. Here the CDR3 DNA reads TGTGCCAGCAGCTCCCTAGCGGGGGGGCTTTACAATGAGCAGTTCTTC.

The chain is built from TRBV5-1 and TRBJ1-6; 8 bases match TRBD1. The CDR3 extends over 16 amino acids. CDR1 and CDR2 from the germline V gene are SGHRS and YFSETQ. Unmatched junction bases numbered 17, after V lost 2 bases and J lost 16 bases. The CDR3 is CASSLDGTGPFLSLHF. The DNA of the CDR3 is TGCGCCAGCAGCTTAGACGGGACAGGCCCGTTTTTGAGTCTCCACTTT.

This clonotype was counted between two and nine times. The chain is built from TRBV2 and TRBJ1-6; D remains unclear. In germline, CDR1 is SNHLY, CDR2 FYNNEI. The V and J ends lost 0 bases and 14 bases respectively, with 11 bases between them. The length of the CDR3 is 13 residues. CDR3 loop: CASSEARALTLHF. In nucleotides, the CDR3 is TGTGCCAGCAGTGAAGCGAGAGCCCTGACCCTCCACTTT. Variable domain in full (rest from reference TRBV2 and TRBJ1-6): EPEVTQTPSHQVTQMGQEVILRCVPISNHLYFYWYRQILGQKVEFLVSFYNNEISEKSEIFDDQFSVERPDGSNFTLKIRSTKLEDSAMYFCASSEARALTLHFGNGTRLTVT.

DNA of the CDR3: TGTGCCAGCAGTTTAGGTACCGGGACCACAGATACGCAGTATTTT. As protein: CASSLGTGTTDTQYF. V and J are TRBV12-3 or TRBV12-4 and TRBJ2-3, with D possibly called TRBD1 or TRBD2 (5 bases each). Trimming shortened V by 1 base and J by 2 bases, and 10 bases separated the two germline ends. The CDR3 has 15 amino acids.

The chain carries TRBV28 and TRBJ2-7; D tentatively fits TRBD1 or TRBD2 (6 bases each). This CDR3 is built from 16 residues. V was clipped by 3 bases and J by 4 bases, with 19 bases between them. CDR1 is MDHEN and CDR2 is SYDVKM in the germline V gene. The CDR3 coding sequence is TGTGCCAGCAGTTTTTCCAGGGGAGGTGAGCTATACGAGCAGTACTTC. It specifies CASSFSRGGELYEQYF.

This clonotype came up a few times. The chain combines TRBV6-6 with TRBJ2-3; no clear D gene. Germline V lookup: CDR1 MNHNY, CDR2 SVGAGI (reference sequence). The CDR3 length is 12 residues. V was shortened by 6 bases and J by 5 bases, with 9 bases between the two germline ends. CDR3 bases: TGTGCCAGCAGCCCCCTCAAAGATACGCAGTATTTT. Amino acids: CASSPLKDTQYF.

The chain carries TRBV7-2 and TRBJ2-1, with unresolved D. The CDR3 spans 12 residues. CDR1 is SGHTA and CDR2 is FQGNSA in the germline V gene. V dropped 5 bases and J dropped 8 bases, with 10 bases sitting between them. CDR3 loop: CASSRQVDEQFF. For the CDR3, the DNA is TGTGCCAGCAGCCGGCAGGTGGATGAGCAGTTCTTC.

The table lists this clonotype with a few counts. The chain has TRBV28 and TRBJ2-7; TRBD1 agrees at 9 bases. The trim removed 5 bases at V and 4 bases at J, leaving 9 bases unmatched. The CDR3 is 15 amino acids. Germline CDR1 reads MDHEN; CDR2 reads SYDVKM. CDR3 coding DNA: TGTGCCAGCAGTGTCCCCGGGACAGGGATTTACGAGCAGTACTTC. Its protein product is CASSVPGTGIYEQYF.

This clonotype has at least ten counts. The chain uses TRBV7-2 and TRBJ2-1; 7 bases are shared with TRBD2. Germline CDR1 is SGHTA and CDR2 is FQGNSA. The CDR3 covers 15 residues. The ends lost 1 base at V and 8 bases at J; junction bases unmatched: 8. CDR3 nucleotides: TGTGCCAGCAGCTTAGAGTTCGTAGCGGGCTATGAGCAGTTCTTC. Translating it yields CASSLEFVAGYEQFF.

The CDR3 DNA reads TGTGCCAGCAGCAAGACTAGCGGGAGAGTCCTGGAGACCCAGTACTTC. Protein: CASSKTSGRVLETQYF. The gene calls are TRBV7-9 and TRBJ2-5; TRBD2 matches at 12 bases. J was trimmed by 5 bases and V by 5 bases; bases with no gene match: 9. This CDR3 comprises 16 residues. CDR1 SEHNR and CDR2 FQNEAQ come from the germline V gene (reference sequence).

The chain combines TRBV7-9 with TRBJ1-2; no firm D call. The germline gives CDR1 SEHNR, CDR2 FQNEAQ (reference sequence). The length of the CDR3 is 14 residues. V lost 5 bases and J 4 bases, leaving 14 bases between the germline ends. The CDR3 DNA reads TGTGCCAGCAGCACTCGCGATTCTATCTATGGCTACACCTTC. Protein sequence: CASSTRDSIYGYTF.

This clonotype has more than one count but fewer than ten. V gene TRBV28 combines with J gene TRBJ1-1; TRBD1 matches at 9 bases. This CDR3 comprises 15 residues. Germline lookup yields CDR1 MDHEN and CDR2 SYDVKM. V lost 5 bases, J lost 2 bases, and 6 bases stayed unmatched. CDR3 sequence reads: CASSLPGQGNTEAFF. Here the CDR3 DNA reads TGTGCCAGCAGTCTACCGGGACAGGGTAACACTGAAGCTTTCTTT. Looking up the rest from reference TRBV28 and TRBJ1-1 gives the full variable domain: DVKVTQSSRYLVKRTGEKVFLECVQDMDHENMFWYRQDPGLGLRLIYFSYDVKMKEKGDIPEGYSVSREKKERFSLILESASTNQTSMYLCASSLPGQGNTEAFFGQGTRLTVV.

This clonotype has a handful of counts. This CDR3 is CASSLVAGGPYNEQFF. In DNA, the CDR3 is TGTGCCAGCAGCTTAGTAGCGGGGGGTCCTTACAATGAGCAGTTCTTC. V usage is TRBV11-2 and J usage is TRBJ2-1, with TRBD2 matching 10 bases. CDR3 length: 16 residues. The germline V gene has CDR1 SGHAT and CDR2 FQNNGV. V dropped 1 base and J dropped 4; count of bases not matched to a gene: 4.

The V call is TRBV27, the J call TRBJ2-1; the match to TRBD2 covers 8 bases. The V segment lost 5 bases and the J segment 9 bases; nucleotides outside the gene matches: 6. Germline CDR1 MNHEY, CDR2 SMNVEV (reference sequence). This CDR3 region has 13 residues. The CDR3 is CASSPAGAFEQFF. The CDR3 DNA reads TGTGCCAGCAGTCCAGCGGGAGCTTTTGAGCAGTTCTTC.

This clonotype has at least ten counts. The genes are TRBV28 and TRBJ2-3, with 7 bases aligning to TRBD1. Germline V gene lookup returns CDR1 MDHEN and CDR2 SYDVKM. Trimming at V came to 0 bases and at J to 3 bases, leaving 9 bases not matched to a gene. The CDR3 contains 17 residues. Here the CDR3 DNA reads TGTGCCAGCAGTTTATGGGCATTGACAGGGAGTACAGATACGCAGTATTTT. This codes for CASSLWALTGSTDTQYF.

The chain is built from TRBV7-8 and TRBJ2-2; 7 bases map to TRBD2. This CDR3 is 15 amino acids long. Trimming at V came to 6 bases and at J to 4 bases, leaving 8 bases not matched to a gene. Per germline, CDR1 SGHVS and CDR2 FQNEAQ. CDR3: CASSGSGGSTGELFF. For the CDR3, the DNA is TGTGCCAGCAGTGGGTCGGGAGGTTCCACCGGGGAGCTGTTTTTT.

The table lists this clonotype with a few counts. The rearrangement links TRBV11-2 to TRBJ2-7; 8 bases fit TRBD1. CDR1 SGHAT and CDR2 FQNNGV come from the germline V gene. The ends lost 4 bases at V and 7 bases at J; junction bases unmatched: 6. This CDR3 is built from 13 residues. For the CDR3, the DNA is TGTGCCAGCAGCTCGGACAGGGTCGGGGAGCAGTACTTC. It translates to CASSSDRVGEQYF.

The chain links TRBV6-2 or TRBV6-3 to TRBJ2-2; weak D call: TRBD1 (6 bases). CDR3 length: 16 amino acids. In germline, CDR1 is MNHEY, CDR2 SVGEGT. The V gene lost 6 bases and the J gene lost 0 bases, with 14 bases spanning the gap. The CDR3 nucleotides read TGTGCCAGCAGCCCACAGGGTTTCGCGAACACCGGGGAGCTGTTTTTT. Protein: CASSPQGFANTGELFF.

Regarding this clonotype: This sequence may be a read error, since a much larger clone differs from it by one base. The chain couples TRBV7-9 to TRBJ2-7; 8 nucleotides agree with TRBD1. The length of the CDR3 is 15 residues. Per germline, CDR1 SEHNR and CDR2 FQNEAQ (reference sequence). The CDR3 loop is CVSSLDRGLTYEQYF. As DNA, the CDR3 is TGTGTCAGCAGTCTCGACAGGGGCCTCACCTACGAGCAGTACTTC.

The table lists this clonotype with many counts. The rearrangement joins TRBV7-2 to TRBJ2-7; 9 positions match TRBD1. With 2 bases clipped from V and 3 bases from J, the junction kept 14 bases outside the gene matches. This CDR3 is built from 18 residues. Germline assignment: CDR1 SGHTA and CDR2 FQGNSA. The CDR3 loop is CASSLNLSPGQGDYEQYF. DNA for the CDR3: TGTGCCAGCAGCTTAAACCTCTCGCCGGGACAGGGCGACTACGAGCAGTACTTC.

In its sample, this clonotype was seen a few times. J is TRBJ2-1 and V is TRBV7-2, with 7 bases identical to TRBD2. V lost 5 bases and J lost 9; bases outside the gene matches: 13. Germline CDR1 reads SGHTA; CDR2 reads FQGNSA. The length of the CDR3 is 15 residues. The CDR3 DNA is TGTGCCAGCAGCGTGCATATGGCGGGAGTAAGTGAGCAGTTCTTC. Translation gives CASSVHMAGVSEQFF.

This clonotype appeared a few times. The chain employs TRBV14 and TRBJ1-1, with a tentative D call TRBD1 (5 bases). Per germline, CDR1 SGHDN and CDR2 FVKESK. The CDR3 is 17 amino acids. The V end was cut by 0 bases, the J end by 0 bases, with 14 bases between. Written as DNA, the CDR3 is TGTGCCAGCAGCCAAGATTTCGGACAAAGAATGAACACTGAAGCTTTCTTT. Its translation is CASSQDFGQRMNTEAFF.

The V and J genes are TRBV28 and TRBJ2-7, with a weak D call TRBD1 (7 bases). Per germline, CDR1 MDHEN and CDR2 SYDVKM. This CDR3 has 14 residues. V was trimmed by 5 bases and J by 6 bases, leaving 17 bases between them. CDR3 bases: TGTGCCAGCAGTCGACAGGGACTTCCACCCGAGCAGTACTTC. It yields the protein CASSRQGLPPEQYF.